This T cell receptor beta chain was sequenced in a study of cytomegalovirus exposure and HLA in healthy donors. Study conclusions and caveats: Of the V segments, some could not be distinguished, including TRBV6-2 and TRBV6-3, and were excluded. Cytomegalovirus-associated status was assigned to about 170 TCR beta chains. Sequence variants that were highly shared formed a cluster that was likely a sequencing artifact.

PCR amplification relied on 60 Vbeta primers (plus 13 Jbeta primers). Profiled with immunoSEQ multiplex PCR; TCRdb holds only in-frame clones, not every one. Here the sample spans 140,000 to 150,000 clones, over 75% being singletons. Germline CDR1 and CDR2: SGHDT and YYEEEE. The CDR3 consists of 18 residues. V dropped 1 base and J dropped 2 bases, with 21 bases sitting between them. Of note for this clone: The antigen is not known.

The sequence was collected from a man in his forties in good health and CMV-seronegative. The chain has TRBV5-6 and TRBJ2-5; maybe TRBD1 (6 bases). The material sequenced was PBMCs. CDR3 region: CASSLPGERTQSQETQYF. CDR3 sequence (DNA): TGTGCCAGCAGCTTGCCAGGGGAAAGGACACAAAGTCAAGAGACCCAGTACTTC. Drawing the rest from reference TRBV5-6 and TRBJ2-5, the complete variable domain is DAGVTQSPTHLIKTRGQQVTLRCSPKSGHDTVSWYQQALGQGPQFIFQYYEEEERQRGNFPDRFSGHQFPNYSSELNVNALLLGDSALYLCASSLPGERTQSQETQYFGPGTRLLVL.